This TCR beta chain stems from a study of regulatory T cells in long-lasting Graves disease. Study overall: For a period under 3 months, newly diagnosed Graves' patients had taken antithyroid drugs. General study results and limits: Patients with persistent Graves' had lower TCR diversity than newly diagnosed patients. Persistent patients shared 2,500 to 3,000 public clonotypes among themselves. Newly diagnosed patients shared fewer, at approximately 970.

Regarding time point: newly diagnosed GD, antithyroid drugs for less than 3 months. Extracted PBMC RNA gave rise to the TCR library. Building the TCR beta libraries relied on iRepertoire HTBI primers, and CDR3 regions underwent Arm-PCR. As originally analysed: Identified segments across samples numbered some 62 TRBV and approximately 13 TRBJ. Each CDR3 protein is one row after TCRdb ran MiXCR on the multiplex PCR reads. These V and J calls rely on TCRdb rather than the paper's analysis. The table lists roughly 380,000 distinct CDR3 sequences, less than 20% of them singletons. This clonotype was detected ten times or more. Its antigen is not known. The germline CDR1 and CDR2 sequences are SNHLY and FYNNEI. This CDR3 has 15 residues. The ends lost 7 bases at V and 7 bases at J; junction bases unmatched: 11.

The input for sequencing was peripheral blood mononuclear cells (PBMCs), taken at new diagnosis, from a patient treated with antithyroid drugs. This TCR came from a female donor with Graves disease. V usage is TRBV2 and J usage is TRBJ1-5, with 9 bases lining up with TRBD1. CDR3: CASTLGQGNGQPQHF. CDR3 DNA sequence: TGTGCCAGCACCCTCGGACAGGGGAACGGGCAGCCCCAGCATTTT.